A selection of T cell receptor beta chains follows, all from one sample in a study of blood T cell repertoires in COVID-19. Profiling relied on immunoSEQ multiplex PCR, and the TCRdb table lists in-frame clones only, not all of them. The sample consists of over 200,000 clones, 84% of them appearing once. Sequencing was carried out using peripheral blood. Receptors originate from an elderly woman with active or convalescent COVID-19. The conserved cysteine and the conserved F or W are not part of the CDR3 here. Clone sizes are given selectively: once, few, many, or a class where the clone is expanded.

V gene: TRBV30; clone size: NA; J gene: TRBJ2-2; CDR3 protein: AWSVWGPGPGELF
V gene: TRBV5-4; clone size: NA; J gene: TRBJ2-5; CDR3 protein: ASSPPGGKETQY
V gene: TRBV5-1; clone size: NA; J gene: TRBJ1-2; CDR3 protein: ASSQQGAGGGYT
V gene: TRBV19; clone size: NA; J gene: TRBJ1-5; CDR3 protein: ASSADRDQPQH
V gene: TRBV7-6; clone size: many; J gene: TRBJ2-7; CDR3 protein: ASSLARISEQY
V gene: TRBV9; clone size: NA; J gene: TRBJ1-1; CDR3 protein: ASSETGNTEAF
V gene: TRBV24-1; clone size: NA; J gene: TRBJ1-5; CDR3 protein: ATSDASATRNQPQH
V gene: TRBV3-1/TRBV3-2; clone size: NA; J gene: TRBJ2-7; CDR3 protein: ASSQAASGSYEQY
V gene: TRBV7-2; clone size: NA; J gene: TRBJ1-5; CDR3 protein: ASSLQGSQPQH
V gene: TRBV18; clone size: NA; J gene: TRBJ1-2; CDR3 protein: ASSSETGVDYGYT
V gene: TRBV7-9; clone size: NA; J gene: TRBJ2-7; CDR3 protein: ASSLAGTHYEQY
V gene: TRBV5-4; clone size: few; J gene: TRBJ2-3; CDR3 protein: ASSPRGAGMLDTQY
V gene: TRBV28; clone size: NA; J gene: TRBJ1-5; CDR3 protein: ASSLLQFQGYSNQPQH
V gene: TRBV6-5; clone size: NA; J gene: TRBJ1-4; CDR3 protein: ASSYSEQGYEKLF
V gene: TRBV2; clone size: NA; J gene: TRBJ2-7; CDR3 protein: ASGSGLAGGYEQY
V gene: TRBV7-2; clone size: NA; J gene: TRBJ1-3; CDR3 protein: ASSLLGQGYTIY
V gene: TRBV10-3; clone size: NA; J gene: TRBJ1-2; CDR3 protein: AIKGTANYGYT
V gene: TRBV7-3; clone size: once; J gene: TRBJ2-3; CDR3 protein: ASSVGTSGRTDTQY
V gene: TRBV5-1; clone size: NA; J gene: TRBJ1-1; CDR3 protein: ASSLRGTEAF
V gene: TRBV4-2; clone size: NA; J gene: TRBJ2-1; CDR3 protein: ASSPRTSGSGYNEQF
V gene: TRBV27; clone size: few; J gene: TRBJ1-4; CDR3 protein: ASRDLKGAGEKLF
V gene: TRBV6-5; clone size: NA; J gene: TRBJ2-7; CDR3 protein: ASRPQGSGYEQY
V gene: TRBV9; clone size: NA; J gene: TRBJ2-7; CDR3 protein: ASSVTGTSAYEQY
V gene: TRBV5-6; clone size: NA; J gene: TRBJ1-2; CDR3 protein: ASSFLLTGTNYGYT
V gene: TRBV7-2; clone size: NA; J gene: TRBJ2-4; CDR3 protein: ASSLRSSGNIQY
V gene: TRBV5-5; clone size: NA; J gene: TRBJ2-7; CDR3 protein: ASSLLNRGTYEQY
V gene: TRBV29-1; clone size: NA; J gene: TRBJ2-4; CDR3 protein: SVEEGGVAKNIQY
V gene: TRBV5-4; clone size: NA; J gene: TRBJ1-1; CDR3 protein: ASSQDSSGMNTEAF
V gene: TRBV9; clone size: NA; J gene: TRBJ2-2; CDR3 protein: ASSLTERYSGELF
V gene: TRBV18; clone size: NA; J gene: TRBJ2-1; CDR3 protein: ASSPHGSVYNEQF
V gene: TRBV6-5; clone size: NA; J gene: TRBJ2-7; CDR3 protein: ASASESSYEQY
V gene: TRBV11-3; clone size: NA; J gene: TRBJ1-3; CDR3 protein: ASSLDDSSGNTIY
V gene: TRBV3-1/TRBV3-2; clone size: NA; J gene: TRBJ2-1; CDR3 protein: ASSQPPLAGGRPNEQF
V gene: TRBV6-5; clone size: NA; J gene: TRBJ2-5; CDR3 protein: ASASTFGTQY